The 9 T cell receptor beta chains in this list originate from one sample, sequenced in a study of CD8+ T cells in alopecia areata. Lesional scalp punch biopsies and peripheral blood came from alopecia areata patients. Extracted RNA was reverse transcribed into cDNA, the sequencing template. This table comes from immunoSEQ multiplex PCR, and its TCRdb copy is limited to in-frame clones, with some not included. The table has about 13,000 clones, 50% to 70% seen once. The sample consisted of skin, taken at week 0. These receptors were obtained from a human donor with alopecia areata.

This clone is large by share. V and J are TRBV27 and TRBJ1-1, with a possible D match to TRBD1 (6 bases). Trimming took 5 bases from V and 3 from J, leaving 19 bases between them. Germline V gene lookup returns CDR1 MNHEY and CDR2 SMNVEV (reference sequence). The CDR3 covers 16 residues. The chain's CDR3 is CASSPLQGPGHTEAFF. The CDR3, as DNA: TGTGCCAGCAGTCCGCTACAGGGCCCGGGGCACACTGAAGCTTTCTTT.

This clone was seen only a few times. The chain uses TRBV4-1 and TRBJ1-2; no reliable D call. V gave up 3 bases and J gave up 3 bases, with 11 bases separating them. This CDR3 comprises 14 residues. Germline values: CDR1 MGHRA, CDR2 YSYEKL. In DNA form, the CDR3 reads TGCGCCAGCAGCCAGCCTGAGGGTTACTATGGCTACACCTTC. Encoded protein: CASSQPEGYYGYTF.

A single count supports this clone. CDR3 coding DNA: TGTGCCTGGAAAAGGGGGCCAGGGGAAGCTTTCTTT. This sequence encodes CAWKRGPGEAFF. The V and J genes are TRBV30 and TRBJ1-1; TRBD1 matches 7 bases. The germline gives CDR1 GTSNPN, CDR2 SVGIG (reference sequence). V was pared by 4 bases and J by 8 bases, with 7 bases of the junction left unmatched. CDR3 length: 12 amino acids.

V usage is TRBV7-9 and J usage is TRBJ2-3, with unresolved D. The V gene lost 3 bases and the J gene lost 0 bases, with 7 bases spanning the gap. The CDR3 covers 14 residues. The germline gives CDR1 SEHNR, CDR2 FQNEAQ (reference sequence). CDR3 residues: CASSFSASTDTQYF. The CDR3 DNA sequence: TGTGCCAGCAGCTTTTCAGCTAGCACAGATACGCAGTATTTT.

As regards this clone: The junction departs from germline at one end; a sequencing error may be responsible. The chain links TRBV7-7 to TRBJ1-5; a possible D gene is TRBD1 (6 bases). The V gene's germline CDR1 is SSHAT and CDR2 FNYEAQ (reference sequence). This CDR3 has 18 residues. The DNA of the CDR3 is TGTGCTAGCAGCTTAGGTCCCATCCGGGACAAACCCAATCAGCCCCAGCATTTT. It codes for CASSLGPIRDKPNQPQHF.

The V gene is TRBV4-1, the J gene TRBJ2-7; D uncertain. Trimming removed 2 bases from V and 3 bases from J, with 2 bases in between. Germline V gives CDR1 MGHRA, CDR2 YSYEKL. This CDR3 region has 11 residues. CDR3 loop: CASSQNYEQYF. CDR3 coding DNA: TGCGCCAGCAGCCAAAACTACGAGCAGTACTTC.

This clone came up a few times. This chain connects TRBV11-3 to TRBJ1-4; D is possibly TRBD1 (5 bases). Trimming removed 1 base at V and 5 bases at J, with 14 bases between. This CDR3 has 16 residues. CDR1 is SGHNT and CDR2 is YENEEA in the germline V gene. The chain's CDR3 is CASSLVGRGPNEKLFF. In DNA, the CDR3 is TGTGCCAGCAGCTTAGTGGGACGGGGACCCAATGAAAAACTGTTTTTT.

The rearrangement joins TRBV7-2 to TRBJ2-5; 9 bases are shared with TRBD2. The J call is in doubt because the DNA end fits TRBJ2-7 better. Germline CDR1 and CDR2: SGHTA and FQGNSA. This CDR3 spans 16 amino acids. The CDR3 bases are TGTGCCAGCAGACCCCCCCGGGCGGGGGGGCGGAACGAGCAGTACTTC. It specifies CASRPPRAGGRNEQYF.

The rearrangement uses TRBV6-6 and TRBJ2-1; no clear D gene. The CDR3 extends over 14 amino acids. The V gene lost 6 bases and the J gene lost 2 bases, with 11 bases spanning the gap. Germline CDR1 is MNHNY and CDR2 is SVGAGI (reference sequence). For the CDR3, the DNA is TGTGCCAGCAGGTCAGGTGTGGCCTACAATGAGCAGTTCTTC. Protein sequence: CASRSGVAYNEQFF.